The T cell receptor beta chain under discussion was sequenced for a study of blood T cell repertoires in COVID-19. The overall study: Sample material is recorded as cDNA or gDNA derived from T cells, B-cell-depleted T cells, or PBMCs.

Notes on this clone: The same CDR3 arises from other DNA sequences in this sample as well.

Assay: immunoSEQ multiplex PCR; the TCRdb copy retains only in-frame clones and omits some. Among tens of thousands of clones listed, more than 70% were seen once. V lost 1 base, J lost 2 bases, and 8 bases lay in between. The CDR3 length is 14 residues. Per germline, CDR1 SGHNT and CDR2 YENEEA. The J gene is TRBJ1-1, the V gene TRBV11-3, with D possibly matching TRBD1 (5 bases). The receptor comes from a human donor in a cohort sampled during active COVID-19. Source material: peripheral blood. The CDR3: CASSLGGRNTEAFF. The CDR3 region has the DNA TGTGCCAGCAGCTTAGGGGGCAGAAACACTGAAGCTTTCTTT.